This is a list of T cell receptor beta chains from one sample in a study of response to subunit inactivated influenza vaccine. TCRdb processed the RT-PCR reads anew with MiXCR; each CDR3 protein has one entry. The profile shows 650,000 to 800,000 distinct CDR3 sequences, around 14% of them singletons. This material consisted of PBMCs from blood, taken around 14 days before vaccination. All receptors derive from a man between 45 and 60 years old who received an inactivated influenza vaccine. CDR3s include the opening cysteine and the closing phenylalanine or tryptophan. The D gene is left open where the match is weak. Expanded clones are given a class, and other clones once, few, many or no size at all.

TRBJ2-6,TRBD2,few,TRBV20-1,CSAILASGANVLTF,TGCAGTGCTATACTAGCGTCTGGGGCCAACGTCCTGACTTTC
TRBJ2-7,-,few,TRBV30,CAWSDQTLSSYEQYF,TGTGCCTGGAGTGACCAGACACTGAGCTCCTACGAGCAGTACTTC
TRBJ2-1,TRBD2,few,TRBV24-1,CATMSILAGEDEQFF,TGTGCCACCATGAGTATTTTGGCGGGAGAGGATGAGCAGTTCTTC
TRBJ2-3,-,-,TRBV20-1,CSAIVRDTQYF,TGCAGTGCTATCGTGCGAGATACGCAGTATTTT
TRBJ1-1,-,few,TRBV7-2,CASSSGVGGSEAFF,TGTGCCAGCAGCTCAGGGGTGGGGGGGTCTGAAGCTTTCTTT
TRBJ2-3,-,few,TRBV5-1,CASSGDSHRTDTQYF,TGCGCCAGCAGCGGCGACTCGCATCGCACAGATACGCAGTATTTT
TRBJ2-6,TRBD1,once,TRBV7-9,CASSLAGRGRGANVLTF,TGTGCCAGCAGCTTAGCCGGTAGGGGGCGCGGGGCCAACGTCCTGACTTTC
TRBJ2-3,-,many,TRBV29-1,CSVDLLAESTDTQYF,TGCAGCGTTGACCTCCTTGCGGAGAGCACAGATACGCAGTATTTT
TRBJ2-5,-,many,TRBV6-5,CASSYSSRGVETQYF,TGTGCCAGCAGTTACTCGTCTAGAGGGGTGGAGACCCAGTACTTC
TRBJ2-1,-,-,TRBV5-6,CASSRLTYNEQFF,TGTGCCAGCAGCCGACTGACATATAATGAGCAGTTCTTC
TRBJ2-5,-,-,TRBV5-6,CASTFGQQETQYF,TGTGCCAGCACCTTCGGACAGCAAGAGACCCAGTACTTC
TRBJ1-2,-,-,TRBV20-1,CSATLRDGYGYTF,TGCAGTGCTACCCTTCGGGATGGCTATGGCTACACCTTC
TRBJ2-7,-,-,TRBV28,CASSSIRTAAYEQYF,TGTGCCAGCAGTTCAATCCGGACAGCTGCCTACGAGCAGTACTTC
TRBJ1-6,TRBD1,few,TRBV2,CASSEGQGGSPLHF,TGTGCCAGCAGTGAGGGACAGGGGGGATCACCCCTCCACTTT
TRBJ1-2,-,-,TRBV28,CASSLLGRGYTF,TGTGCCAGCAGTTTATTGGGAAGGGGCTACACCTTC
TRBJ2-2,-,-,TRBV24-1,CATSDVGLTGELFF,TGTGCCACCAGTGACGTCGGGTTAACCGGGGAGCTGTTTTTT
TRBJ2-1,TRBD2,few,TRBV28,CASRLAGAEQFF,TGTGCCAGCAGACTAGCGGGAGCGGAGCAGTTCTTC
TRBJ1-2,-,few,TRBV20-1,CSARENSNYGYTF,TGCAGTGCTAGAGAGAATTCTAACTATGGCTACACCTTC
TRBJ2-2,TRBD2,-,TRBV4-2,CASSQVQRGGPGELFF,TGTGCCAGCAGCCAAGTCCAGCGGGGGGGCCCCGGGGAGCTGTTTTTT
TRBJ1-1,TRBD1,once,TRBV20-1,CSARDRTGNTEAFF,TGCAGTGCTAGAGATCGGACAGGGAACACTGAAGCTTTCTTT
TRBJ2-7,TRBD2,-,TRBV30,CALEGLAGVNEQYF,TGTGCCTTAGAAGGACTAGCGGGAGTAAACGAGCAGTACTTC
TRBJ1-5,-,-,TRBV7-9,CASSLAAGEGRQHF,TGTGCCAGCAGCTTAGCGGCAGGGGAAGGGCGCCAGCATTTT
TRBJ2-1,-,few,TRBV19,CASSIVELPYNEQFF,TGTGCCAGTAGTATAGTTGAACTCCCGTACAATGAGCAGTTCTTC
TRBJ2-5,-,few,TRBV6-1,CASRNQGTAKETQYF,TGTGCCAGCAGGAATCAAGGGACCGCGAAAGAGACCCAGTACTTC
TRBJ2-3,-,few,TRBV2,CASSLEGPQLDTQYF,TGTGCCAGCAGCCTCGAGGGGCCACAACTGGATACGCAGTATTTT
TRBJ1-1,TRBD1,few,TRBV5-1,CASSPGQGGVTEAFF,TGCGCCAGCAGCCCGGGACAGGGCGGTGTCACTGAAGCTTTCTTT
TRBJ1-4,TRBD1,-,TRBV4-2,CASSPWTGLNEKLFF,TGTGCCAGCAGCCCGTGGACAGGGTTGAATGAAAAACTGTTTTTT
TRBJ2-7,TRBD2,-,TRBV11-2,CASSLGAGGGNEQYF,TGTGCCAGCAGCTTAGGAGCGGGGGGCGGCAACGAGCAGTACTTC
TRBJ2-6,-,-,TRBV5-1,CASSKEPGPSGANVLTF,TGCGCCAGCAGCAAGGAACCAGGGCCCTCTGGGGCCAACGTCCTGACTTTC
TRBJ2-7,-,few,TRBV5-1,CASSLPGSPSYEQYF,TGCGCCAGCAGCTTGCCCGGAAGTCCTTCCTACGAGCAGTACTTC
TRBJ2-2,-,-,TRBV5-1,CATYQGSNTGELFF,TGCGCCACCTATCAGGGGTCGAACACCGGGGAGCTGTTTTTT
TRBJ2-1,TRBD2,-,TRBV5-1,CASQEAGGSYNEQFF,TGCGCCAGCCAAGAGGCGGGAGGTTCCTACAATGAGCAGTTCTTC
TRBJ2-7,-,many,TRBV5-6,CASSSASEQYF,TGTGCCAGCAGCTCCGCCTCCGAGCAGTACTTC
TRBJ2-5,-,-,TRBV6-5,CASSYFQGETQYF,TGTGCCAGCAGTTATTTCCAGGGAGAGACCCAGTACTTC